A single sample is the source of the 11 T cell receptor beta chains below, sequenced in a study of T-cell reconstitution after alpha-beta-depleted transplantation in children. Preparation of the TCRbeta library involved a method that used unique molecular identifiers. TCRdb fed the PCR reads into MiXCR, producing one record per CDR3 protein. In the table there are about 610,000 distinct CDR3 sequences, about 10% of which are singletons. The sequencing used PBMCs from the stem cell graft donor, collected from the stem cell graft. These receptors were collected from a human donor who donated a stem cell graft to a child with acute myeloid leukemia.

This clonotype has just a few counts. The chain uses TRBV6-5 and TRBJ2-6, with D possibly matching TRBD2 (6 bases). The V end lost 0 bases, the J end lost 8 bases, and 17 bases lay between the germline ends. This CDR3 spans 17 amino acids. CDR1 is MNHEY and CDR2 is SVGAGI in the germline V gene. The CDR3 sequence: CASSYSPRDSNPNVLTF. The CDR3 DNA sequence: TGTGCCAGCAGTTACTCCCCCCGGGACTCCAATCCCAACGTCCTGACTTTC.

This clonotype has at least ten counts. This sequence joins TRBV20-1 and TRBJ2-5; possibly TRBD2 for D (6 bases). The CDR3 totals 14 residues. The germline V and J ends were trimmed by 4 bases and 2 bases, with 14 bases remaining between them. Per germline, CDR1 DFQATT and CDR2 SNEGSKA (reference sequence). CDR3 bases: TGCAGTGCTATGCCGGGGGTACCTCAAGAGACCCAGTACTTC. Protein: CSAMPGVPQETQYF.

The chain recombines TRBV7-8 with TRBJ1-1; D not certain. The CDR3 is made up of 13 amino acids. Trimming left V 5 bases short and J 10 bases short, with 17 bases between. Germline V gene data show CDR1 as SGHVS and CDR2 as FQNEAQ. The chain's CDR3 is CASSAGLYFGAFF. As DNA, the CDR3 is TGTGCCAGCAGCGCCGGACTATACTTTGGAGCTTTCTTT. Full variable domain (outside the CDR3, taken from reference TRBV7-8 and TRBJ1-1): GAGVSQSPRYKVAKRGQDVALRCDPISGHVSLFWYQQALGQGPEFLTYFQNEAQLDKSGLPSDRFFAERPEGSVSTLKIQRTQQEDSAVYLCASSAGLYFGAFFGQGTRLTVV.

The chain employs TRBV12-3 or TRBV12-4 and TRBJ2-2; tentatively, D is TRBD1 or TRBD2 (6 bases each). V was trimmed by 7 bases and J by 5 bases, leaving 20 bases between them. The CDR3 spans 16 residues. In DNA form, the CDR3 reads TGTGCCAGCAACAAAGGAGGGGGGCTAGGAACCGGGGAGCTGTTTTTT. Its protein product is CASNKGGGLGTGELFF.

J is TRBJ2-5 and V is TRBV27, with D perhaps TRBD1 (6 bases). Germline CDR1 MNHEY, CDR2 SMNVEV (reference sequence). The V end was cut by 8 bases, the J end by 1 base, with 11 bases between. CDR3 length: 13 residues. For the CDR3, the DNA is TGTGCCAGCTCATCAGGGGTCCAAGAGACCCAGTACTTC. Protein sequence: CASSSGVQETQYF.

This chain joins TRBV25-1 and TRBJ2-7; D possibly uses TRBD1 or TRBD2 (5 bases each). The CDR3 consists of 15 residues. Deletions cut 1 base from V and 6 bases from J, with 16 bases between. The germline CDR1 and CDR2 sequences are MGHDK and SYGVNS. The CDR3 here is CASSESLTGTREQYF. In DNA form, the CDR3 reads TGTGCCAGCAGTGAATCTCTAACGGGGACCCGCGAGCAGTACTTC.

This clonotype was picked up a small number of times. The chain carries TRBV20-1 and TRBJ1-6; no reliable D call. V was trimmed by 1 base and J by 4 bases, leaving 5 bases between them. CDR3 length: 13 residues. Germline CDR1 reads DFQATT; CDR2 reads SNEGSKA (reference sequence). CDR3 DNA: TGCAGTGCTAGAGGCGTGTATAATTCACCCCTCCACTTT. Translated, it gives CSARGVYNSPLHF.

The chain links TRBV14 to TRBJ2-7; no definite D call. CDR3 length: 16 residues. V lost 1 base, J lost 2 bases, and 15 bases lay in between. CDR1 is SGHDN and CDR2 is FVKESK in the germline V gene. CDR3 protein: CASSQGLRGVAYEQYF. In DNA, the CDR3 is TGTGCCAGCAGCCAAGGGCTTAGAGGAGTCGCCTACGAGCAGTACTTC.

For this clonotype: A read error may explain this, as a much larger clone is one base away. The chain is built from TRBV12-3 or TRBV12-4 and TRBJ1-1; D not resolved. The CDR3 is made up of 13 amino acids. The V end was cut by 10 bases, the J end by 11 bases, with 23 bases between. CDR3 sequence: CATSSVRRVGAFF. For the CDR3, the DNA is TGTGCCACCTCGTCTGTCAGGCGGGTCGGGGCTTTCTTT.

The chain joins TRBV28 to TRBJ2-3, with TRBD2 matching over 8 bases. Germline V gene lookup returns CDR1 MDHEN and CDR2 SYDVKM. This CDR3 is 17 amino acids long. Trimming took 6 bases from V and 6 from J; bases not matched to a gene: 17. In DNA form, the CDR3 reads TGTGCCAGCAGGCAAGCTTGGACTAGCACTAGGGTGGATACGCAGTATTTT. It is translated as CASRQAWTSTRVDTQYF.

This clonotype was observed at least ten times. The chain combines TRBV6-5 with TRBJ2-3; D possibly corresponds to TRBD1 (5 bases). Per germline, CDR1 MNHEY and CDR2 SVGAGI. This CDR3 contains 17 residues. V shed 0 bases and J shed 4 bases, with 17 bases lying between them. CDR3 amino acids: CASSYSTPRVGPDTQYF. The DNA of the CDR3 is TGTGCCAGCAGTTACTCTACCCCCCGCGTGGGGCCAGATACGCAGTATTTT.